The 21 T cell receptor beta chains presented below share a single source sample, sequenced in a study of blood T cell repertoires in COVID-19. Some clones are missing from TCRdb's copy, which holds only in-frame ones; the method was immunoSEQ multiplex PCR. The sample contains around 140,000 clones, over 75% of which appear only once. The specimen was peripheral blood. The receptors were sampled from a woman in her forties or fifties with acute or convalescent COVID-19.

The V and J genes are TRBV11-2 and TRBJ1-3; D not resolved. V was trimmed by 5 bases and J by 0 bases, leaving 8 bases between them. The CDR3 runs to 14 residues. The germline gives CDR1 SGHAT, CDR2 FQNNGV. CDR3 nucleotides: TGTGCCAGCAGCGCCACTCTCTCTGGAAACACCATATATTTT. This translates into CASSATLSGNTIYF.

This rearrangement joins TRBV4-1 to TRBJ2-1; TRBD2 might be the D (5 bases). The CDR3 loop spans 15 amino acids. V lost 7 bases and J 8 bases, leaving 21 bases between the germline ends. CDR1 is MGHRA and CDR2 is YSYEKL in the germline V gene. The chain's CDR3 is CASNNLASSPDEQFF. As DNA, the CDR3 is TGCGCCAGCAACAACTTAGCGTCCAGCCCCGATGAGCAGTTCTTC.

This sequence joins TRBV11-3 and TRBJ2-2; D is uncertain. The CDR3 contains 16 residues. Trimming removed 4 bases at V and 5 bases at J, with 17 bases between. Germline assignment: CDR1 SGHNT and CDR2 YENEEA. The CDR3 DNA is TGTGCCAGCAGCTCCGACACCTCCCCTGCGACCGGGGAGCTGTTTTTT. Its protein product is CASSSDTSPATGELFF.

CDR3 in DNA: TGTGCCAGCAGTTCCCTGGACAGAGGATATGGCTACACCTTC. Protein sequence: CASSSLDRGYGYTF. The chain uses TRBV27 and TRBJ1-2; TRBD1 might be the D (6 bases). CDR3 length: 14 amino acids. V was shortened by 4 bases and J by 5 bases, with 14 bases between the two germline ends. Germline CDR1 reads MNHEY; CDR2 reads SMNVEV (reference sequence).

This sequence joins TRBV5-4 and TRBJ2-3, with 7 nucleotides matching TRBD2. CDR3 size: 15 residues. The germline gives CDR1 SGHNT, CDR2 YYREEE (reference sequence). With V trimmed by 0 bases and J by 0 bases, 1 base remained unmatched. CDR3 sequence (DNA): TGTGCCAGCAGCTTGGCGGGGGGTAGCACAGATACGCAGTATTTT. It yields the protein CASSLAGGSTDTQYF.

V gene TRBV5-1 combines with J gene TRBJ1-4, with 9 nucleotides matching TRBD1. J lost 2 bases, V lost 4 bases, and 3 bases had no gene match. The CDR3 extends over 15 amino acids. Looked up from germline, CDR1 is SGHRS and CDR2 is YFSETQ. The CDR3 spells CASSVGTGTNEKLFF. The DNA of the CDR3 is TGCGCCAGCAGCGTAGGGACAGGGACTAATGAAAAACTGTTTTTT.

The chain has TRBV3-1 (or the pseudogene TRBV3-2) and TRBJ1-5; TRBD1 matches at 7 bases. After removal of 1 base from V and 6 bases from J, the junction contained 3 bases not matched to a gene. This CDR3 spans 14 amino acids. Germline V gives CDR1 LGHDT, CDR2 YNNKEL (reference sequence). CDR3 loop: CASSQGQGSQPQHF. DNA for the CDR3: TGTGCCAGCAGCCAAGGACAGGGAAGTCAGCCCCAGCATTTT.

The V gene is TRBV27, the J gene TRBJ2-3; 11 bases fit TRBD2. CDR3 length: 15 residues. V was clipped by 5 bases and J by 4 bases; unmatched bases: 5. Germline V gives CDR1 MNHEY, CDR2 SMNVEV (reference sequence). CDR3 loop: CASSVAGGPPDTQYF. The DNA for the CDR3 is TGTGCCAGCAGTGTAGCGGGGGGGCCACCAGATACGCAGTATTTT.

The rearrangement joins TRBV2 to TRBJ2-1; 7 nucleotides agree with TRBD2. CDR1 is SNHLY and CDR2 is FYNNEI in the germline V gene. The CDR3 loop spans 13 amino acids. J was trimmed by 7 bases and V by 7 bases; bases with no gene match: 7. CDR3 DNA sequence: TGTGCCAGCACCATGAAGCGGGGTAATGAGCAGTTCTTC. Its protein product is CASTMKRGNEQFF.

The chain carries TRBV6-5 and TRBJ2-1; 11 nucleotides align to TRBD2. Trimming removed 5 bases from V and 4 bases from J; junction bases left unmatched: 4. Germline V gene lookup returns CDR1 MNHEY and CDR2 SVGAGI. The CDR3 is 15 amino acids. CDR3 coding DNA: TGTGCCAGCAGTCTGACTAGCGGGGTATACAATGAGCAGTTCTTC. The encoded protein is CASSLTSGVYNEQFF.

The chain links TRBV7-6 to TRBJ2-6, with D possibly TRBD2 on 6 matching bases. This CDR3 has 16 residues. Germline CDR1 and CDR2: SGHVS and FNYEAQ. Trimming took 6 bases from V and 0 from J, leaving 12 bases between them. The CDR3 here is CASRRDGSSGANVLTF. CDR3 bases: TGTGCCAGCAGACGGGACGGGAGCTCTGGGGCCAACGTCCTGACTTTC.

This clone was counted between two and nine times. This chain joins TRBV30 and TRBJ1-6; tentatively, D is TRBD1 (5 bases). The ends were cut back, 4 bases at V and 9 bases at J, with 13 bases in the middle. CDR1 is GTSNPN, CDR2 SVGIG, per germline (reference sequence). The CDR3 runs 13 residues. CDR3 loop: CAWIGQGVSPLHF. In DNA form, the CDR3 reads TGTGCCTGGATAGGTCAAGGGGTTTCACCCCTCCACTTT. The entire variable domain, with the rest obtained from reference TRBV30 and TRBJ1-6, is as follows: SQTIHQWPATLVQPVGSPLSLECTVEGTSNPNLYWYRQAAGRGLQLLFYSVGIGQISSEVPQNLSASRPQDRQFILSSKKLLLSDSGFYLCAWIGQGVSPLHFGNGTRLTVT.

CDR3 region: CASSRLVAGLRQPQHF. The CDR3 bases are TGTGCCAGCAGCCGTTTGGTGGCAGGACTAAGGCAGCCCCAGCATTTT. V gene TRBV28 combines with J gene TRBJ1-5; D uncertain. The ends were cut back, 6 bases at V and 7 bases at J, with 22 bases in the middle. Germline V gene lookup returns CDR1 MDHEN and CDR2 SYDVKM. The CDR3 extends over 16 amino acids. Full variable domain (outside the CDR3, taken from reference TRBV28 and TRBJ1-5): DVKVTQSSRYLVKRTGEKVFLECVQDMDHENMFWYRQDPGLGLRLIYFSYDVKMKEKGDIPEGYSVSREKKERFSLILESASTNQTSMYLCASSRLVAGLRQPQHFGDGTRLSIL.

This rearrangement joins TRBV11-2 to TRBJ1-6, with D maybe TRBD1 (5 bases). V shed 0 bases and J shed 14 bases, with 11 bases lying between them. The germline gives CDR1 SGHAT, CDR2 FQNNGV. The CDR3 runs 13 residues. The CDR3 spells CASSLDGGGSLHF. DNA of the CDR3: TGTGCCAGCAGCTTAGATGGGGGGGGATCCCTCCACTTT.

This rearrangement joins TRBV11-2 to TRBJ1-3, with TRBD1 matching over 9 bases. J was trimmed by 4 bases and V by 2 bases; bases with no gene match: 6. Germline V gives CDR1 SGHAT, CDR2 FQNNGV. The CDR3 loop spans 16 amino acids. CDR3 DNA: TGTGCCAGCAGCTTATTAGGGACAGGGTTGGGAAACACCATATATTTT. This gives the protein CASSLLGTGLGNTIYF.

V gene TRBV7-2 combines with J gene TRBJ1-2, with 7 bases fitting TRBD1. This CDR3 spans 16 amino acids. Germline V gene sequence: CDR1 SGHTA, CDR2 FQGNSA. Trimming took 3 bases from V and 2 from J; bases not matched to a gene: 9. The CDR3 is CASSFAGGTNNYGYTF. CDR3 coding DNA: TGTGCCAGCAGCTTTGCAGGGGGTACGAACAACTATGGCTACACCTTC.

The chain uses TRBV12-3 or TRBV12-4 and TRBJ1-1, with D tentatively TRBD1 (5 bases). This CDR3 comprises 11 residues. V was cut by 6 bases and J by 4 bases, with 6 bases left in between. CDR3 amino acids: CASRQATEAFF. CDR3 nucleotides: TGTGCCAGCAGACAGGCCACTGAAGCTTTCTTT.

CDR3 in amino acids: CAWREGEAFF. The CDR3, as DNA: TGTGCCTGGAGGGAGGGTGAAGCTTTCTTT. The V gene is TRBV30, the J gene TRBJ1-1; no clear D gene. CDR1 GTSNPN and CDR2 SVGIG come from the germline V gene (reference sequence). Trimming removed 3 bases at V and 7 bases at J, with 6 bases between. CDR3 length: 10 residues.

This clone was seen only a few times. The CDR3 loop reads CASSLGYGRGGYEQYF. CDR3 sequence (DNA): TGTGCCAGCAGCTTAGGATACGGCAGGGGCGGTTACGAGCAGTACTTC. V and J are TRBV7-8 and TRBJ2-7; D might be TRBD1 (6 bases). Looked up from germline, CDR1 is SGHVS and CDR2 is FQNEAQ. V lost 1 base, J lost 4 bases, and 17 bases lay in between. This CDR3 has 16 amino acids.

The V gene is TRBV6-5, the J gene TRBJ2-7; 9 nucleotides agree with TRBD2. Germline V gene sequence: CDR1 MNHEY, CDR2 SVGAGI. The CDR3 is 15 amino acids. The ends lost 7 bases at V and 0 bases at J; junction bases unmatched: 7. The CDR3 region is CASIQAGGSSYEQYF. CDR3 nucleotide sequence: TGTGCCAGCATCCAAGCGGGGGGATCCTCCTACGAGCAGTACTTC.

The chain couples TRBV5-1 to TRBJ2-3; TRBD2 agrees at 11 bases. The junction had 15 bases not matched to a gene; V was cut back by 5 bases and J by 7 bases. From germline, CDR1 is SGHRS and CDR2 YFSETQ. The CDR3 spans 17 residues. The CDR3 DNA is TGCGCCAGCAGTGATGGGACTAGCGGCAGGGGGGTTAATACGCAGTATTTT. As protein: CASSDGTSGRGVNTQYF.